One sample yielded the 29 T cell receptor beta chains listed below, sequenced in a study of T cell repertoires in cytomegalovirus infection. One entry per CDR3 protein results from TCRdb running MiXCR on the reads. This sample has around 170,000 distinct CDR3 sequences; 15% to 20% occur once, and the top ten carry around a sixth. Source material: CD8+ T cells from PBMCs. Receptors were obtained from a human donor in good health (CMV status not recorded). Some clones in this sample may be carry-over from other donors' samples.

Only a few counts were recorded for this clonotype. The rearrangement joins TRBV6-2 or TRBV6-3 to TRBJ1-1; no clear D. Trimming took 2 bases from V and 0 from J, leaving 16 bases between them. CDR1 is MNHEY, CDR2 SVGEGT, per germline. There are 17 residues in the CDR3. CDR3 protein: CASSYGPYGYMNTEAFF. In nucleotides, the CDR3 is TGTGCCAGCAGTTACGGACCCTACGGATACATGAACACTGAAGCTTTCTTT.

The chain joins TRBV20-1 to TRBJ2-6; D is uncertain. Trimming took 2 bases from V and 0 from J, leaving 11 bases between them. This CDR3 has 16 residues. The germline V gene has CDR1 DFQATT and CDR2 SNEGSKA (reference sequence). CDR3 in DNA: TGCAGTGCTAGATCACGTATTTACTCTGGGGCCAACGTCCTGACTTTC. It codes for CSARSRIYSGANVLTF.

This clonotype has only one observation. The V gene is TRBV6-2 or TRBV6-3, the J gene TRBJ1-2; D perhaps matches TRBD1 (5 bases). V shed 6 bases and J shed 2 bases, with 19 bases lying between them. Germline loops: CDR1 MNHEY, CDR2 SVGEGT. This CDR3 comprises 16 residues. CDR3 nucleotide sequence: TGTGCCAGCAGCCCCGAGGTTACAGGAACCAACTATGGCTACACCTTC. Translating gives CASSPEVTGTNYGYTF.

This chain links TRBV7-2 with TRBJ2-1; D call uncertain. The CDR3 extends over 11 amino acids. Trimming took off 3 bases at V and 10 bases at J, with 7 bases between the two ends. The germline CDR1 and CDR2 sequences are SGHTA and FQGNSA. This CDR3 is CASSFSSEQFF. For the CDR3, the DNA is TGTGCCAGCAGCTTTTCCAGCGAGCAGTTCTTC.

This clonotype was seen at least ten times. The chain uses TRBV7-2 and TRBJ1-1; D is perhaps TRBD1 (5 bases). From germline, CDR1 is SGHTA and CDR2 FQGNSA. The length of the CDR3 is 13 residues. The V gene lost 4 bases and the J gene lost 1 base, with 7 bases spanning the gap. The CDR3 DNA sequence: TGTGCCAGCAGCTACAGGTCGAACACTGAAGCTTTCTTT. Its translation is CASSYRSNTEAFF.

The chain couples TRBV7-2 to TRBJ2-1; D is unclear. V lost 1 base, J lost 7 bases, and 5 bases lay in between. Looked up from germline, CDR1 is SGHTA and CDR2 is FQGNSA. CDR3 length: 12 amino acids. The CDR3 loop reads CASSLGKNEQFF. In DNA form, the CDR3 reads TGTGCCAGCAGCTTAGGGAAGAATGAGCAGTTCTTC.

This clonotype was detected only a few times. V usage is TRBV7-6 and J usage is TRBJ2-7; 8 bases line up with TRBD2. Germline V gene sequence: CDR1 SGHVS, CDR2 FNYEAQ. This CDR3 spans 16 amino acids. V shed 1 base, J shed 5 bases, and the junction held 10 bases outside the gene matches. The CDR3 sequence is CASSLVVAGRANEQYF. The CDR3 region has the DNA TGTGCCAGCAGCTTAGTGGTTGCCGGGAGGGCCAACGAGCAGTACTTC. The whole variable domain, remainder taken from reference TRBV7-6 and TRBJ2-7, is GAGVSQSPRYKVTKRGQDVALRCDPISGHVSLYWYRQALGQGPEFLTYFNYEAQQDKSGLPNDRFSAERPEGSISTLTIQRTEQRDSAMYRCASSLVVAGRANEQYFGPGTRLTVT.

J is TRBJ2-1 and V is TRBV7-9; 7 bases are shared with TRBD2. Germline-derived CDR1 and CDR2 are SEHNR and FQNEAQ (reference sequence). The CDR3 covers 12 residues. J was trimmed by 9 bases and V by 3 bases; bases with no gene match: 2. The DNA for the CDR3 is TGTGCCAGCAGCTTCGGCGGGGGTGAGCAGTTCTTC. Amino acids: CASSFGGGEQFF.

This clonotype has a handful of counts. The chain carries TRBV4-3 and TRBJ2-5, with D perhaps TRBD1 (5 bases). CDR3 size: 14 residues. Germline assignment: CDR1 LGHNA and CDR2 YSLEER. Trimming stripped 0 bases from V and 0 bases from J, with 5 bases between. The DNA of the CDR3 is TGCGCCAGCAGCCAAGAAGGGGACCAAGAGACCCAGTACTTC. It codes for CASSQEGDQETQYF.

The CDR3 sequence: CSARDVWDTHEAFF. In nucleotides, the CDR3 is TGCAGTGCTAGAGATGTATGGGACACCCATGAAGCTTTCTTT. J is TRBJ1-1 and V is TRBV20-1; D is perhaps TRBD1 (6 bases). The CDR3 contains 14 residues. V lost 0 bases and J 7 bases, leaving 15 bases between the germline ends. Germline V CDR1 and CDR2: DFQATT, SNEGSKA (reference sequence).

This clonotype was recorded a few times. This sequence joins TRBV28 and TRBJ1-4, with TRBD1 matching over 8 bases. CDR3 length equals 17 residues. After removal of 3 bases from V and 5 bases from J, the junction contained 11 bases not matched to a gene. Germline V gene data show CDR1 as MDHEN and CDR2 as SYDVKM. This CDR3 is CASSFPDRANLNEKLFF. DNA of the CDR3: TGTGCCAGCAGTTTCCCGGACAGGGCCAACTTGAATGAAAAACTGTTTTTT.

The chain is built from TRBV29-1 and TRBJ2-3; either TRBD1 or TRBD2 may fit D (6 bases each). The CDR3 length is 14 residues. V was shortened by 4 bases and J by 2 bases, with 13 bases between the two germline ends. Looked up from germline, CDR1 is SQVTM and CDR2 is ANQGSEA. This CDR3 is CSVVGTGATDTQYF. In DNA form, the CDR3 reads TGCAGCGTTGTTGGTACGGGGGCCACAGATACGCAGTATTTT.

The CDR3 sequence is CASSTSPSTDTQYF. CDR3 DNA sequence: TGTGCCAGCAGTACGTCTCCCAGCACAGATACGCAGTATTTT. This chain uses TRBV11-2 with TRBJ2-3; D is uncertain. The V gene lost 6 bases and the J gene lost 0 bases, with 10 bases spanning the gap. The CDR3 totals 14 residues. The germline CDR1 and CDR2 sequences are SGHAT and FQNNGV.

This clonotype was counted a few times. V usage is TRBV29-1 and J usage is TRBJ2-2, with D perhaps being TRBD1 or TRBD2 (6 bases each). CDR1 and CDR2 (germline): SQVTM, ANQGSEA. Trimming stripped 0 bases from V and 1 base from J, with 15 bases between. The CDR3 has 17 amino acids. CDR3 sequence: CSVEDRGVARNTGELFF. The CDR3 DNA reads as TGCAGCGTTGAAGATAGGGGGGTCGCCAGGAACACCGGGGAGCTGTTTTTT.

This chain uses TRBV5-5 with TRBJ2-4; a weak D match, TRBD2 (6 bases). There are 16 residues in the CDR3. CDR1 and CDR2 (germline): SGHKS, YYEKEE (reference sequence). V shed 4 bases and J shed 7 bases, with 21 bases lying between them. The CDR3 DNA sequence: TGTGCCAGCAGCCCCGGGGGTGACCCGCGACGGAACATTCAGTACTTC. Translation: CASSPGGDPRRNIQYF. Full variable domain (outside the CDR3, taken from reference TRBV5-5 and TRBJ2-4): DAGVTQSPTHLIKTRGQQVTLRCSPISGHKSVSWYQQVLGQGPQFIFQYYEKEERGRGNFPDRFSARQFPNYSSELNVNALLLGDSALYLCASSPGGDPRRNIQYFGAGTRLSVL.

The genes are TRBV20-1 and TRBJ1-2; perhaps TRBD1 as D (5 bases). Germline assignment: CDR1 DFQATT and CDR2 SNEGSKA (reference sequence). This CDR3 is 15 amino acids long. The V end lost 2 bases, the J end lost 4 bases, and 17 bases lay between the germline ends. CDR3 sequence reads: CSARKKQGPSYGYTF. For the CDR3, the DNA is TGCAGTGCTAGAAAGAAGCAGGGACCATCCTATGGCTACACCTTC.

This sequence joins TRBV27 and TRBJ1-5; D is undetermined. The CDR3 consists of 14 residues. Trimming took 2 bases from V and 3 from J, leaving 8 bases between them. Germline CDR1 is MNHEY and CDR2 is SMNVEV (reference sequence). CDR3 bases: TGTGCCAGCAGTTTAAGACCGCTCAATCAGCCCCAGCATTTT. It yields the protein CASSLRPLNQPQHF.

V gene TRBV7-9 combines with J gene TRBJ2-5, with 8 bases fitting TRBD1. This CDR3 is 16 amino acids long. Trimming took 5 bases from V and 5 from J; bases not matched to a gene: 13. CDR1 is SEHNR and CDR2 is FQNEAQ in the germline V gene (reference sequence). CDR3 sequence: CASSDPGQVIGETQYF. The CDR3 coding sequence is TGTGCCAGCAGCGACCCGGGACAGGTTATCGGTGAGACCCAGTACTTC.

V and J are TRBV6-2 or TRBV6-3 and TRBJ2-7; 7 bases are shared with TRBD2. Looked up from germline, CDR1 is MNHEY and CDR2 is SVGEGT. With 3 bases clipped from V and 7 bases from J, the junction kept 9 bases outside the gene matches. This CDR3 has 14 residues. CDR3 sequence reads: CASSYNEREHEQYF. The CDR3 DNA follows: TGTGCCAGCAGTTATAACGAGCGGGAACATGAGCAGTACTTC.

This sequence joins TRBV28 and TRBJ2-7, with unresolved D. Trimming left V 3 bases short and J 0 bases short, with 12 bases between. This CDR3 has 15 amino acids. Germline lookup yields CDR1 MDHEN and CDR2 SYDVKM. Here the CDR3 reads CASSLVQLGSYEQYF. The CDR3 DNA sequence: TGTGCCAGCAGTTTGGTGCAGCTAGGCTCCTACGAGCAGTACTTC.

A few counts support this clonotype. The V call is TRBV28, the J call TRBJ2-7; 7 bases fit TRBD2. This CDR3 is 15 amino acids long. Germline values: CDR1 MDHEN, CDR2 SYDVKM. V was pared by 8 bases and J by 4 bases, with 14 bases of the junction left unmatched. CDR3 DNA sequence: TGTGCCAGCGAGAGTGAGCGGGGAATCTTTTACGAGCAGTACTTC. This codes for CASESERGIFYEQYF.

This clonotype was detected ten times or more. This chain joins TRBV7-2 and TRBJ1-6, with 7 bases fitting TRBD1. J was trimmed by 4 bases and V by 4 bases; bases with no gene match: 7. Germline V lookup: CDR1 SGHTA, CDR2 FQGNSA. This CDR3 is 16 amino acids long. DNA for the CDR3: TGTGCCAGCAGCTCCGGGACAGACCTGTATAATTCACCCCTCCACTTT. Translating it yields CASSSGTDLYNSPLHF.

This clonotype was seen only a few times. The chain joins TRBV6-1 to TRBJ1-1; the D is unclear. Germline V gene data show CDR1 as MNHNS and CDR2 as SASEGT. V was cut by 6 bases and J by 2 bases, with 10 bases left in between. CDR3 length: 13 residues. For the CDR3, the DNA is TGTGCCAGCAGCCCGGGATTTAACACTGAAGCTTTCTTT. Translation: CASSPGFNTEAFF.

Notes on this clonotype: At one end the junction does not follow the germline gene, possibly because of a read error. This chain uses TRBV7-2 with TRBJ2-3; D gene unclear. Germline V gives CDR1 SGHTA, CDR2 FQGNSA. The CDR3 spans 14 residues. CDR3 in DNA: TGTGCCAGCGGCTTGGGTAGTAGCACAGATACGCAGTATTTT. Its translation is CASGLGSSTDTQYF. The complete variable domain, with remaining parts taken from reference TRBV7-2 and TRBJ2-3, reads GAGVSQSPSNKVTEKGKDVELRCDPISGHTALYWYRQSLGQGLEFLIYFQGNSAPDKSGLPSDRFSAERTGGSVSTLTIQRTQQEDSAVYLCASGLGSSTDTQYFGPGTRLTVL.

In its sample, this clonotype was seen a few times. The V gene is TRBV19, the J gene TRBJ1-2; 7 positions match TRBD1. This CDR3 has 12 amino acids. Germline-derived CDR1 and CDR2 are LNHDA and SQIVND (reference sequence). Unmatched junction bases numbered 6, after V lost 7 bases and J lost 7 bases. The CDR3 region is CASTGQAFGYTF. CDR3 bases: TGTGCCAGTACCGGACAGGCATTTGGCTACACCTTC.

This clonotype was counted between two and nine times. This chain links TRBV7-9 with TRBJ2-1; a possible D gene is TRBD2 (5 bases). The CDR3 contains 14 residues. V shed 3 bases and J shed 5 bases, with 11 bases lying between them. From germline, CDR1 is SEHNR and CDR2 FQNEAQ (reference sequence). In DNA, the CDR3 is TGTGCCAGCAGCTTTAGCTCCGGGGACAATGAGCAGTTCTTC. Protein sequence: CASSFSSGDNEQFF.

This clonotype was seen at least ten times. The rearrangement links TRBV7-8 to TRBJ2-5; a weak D match, TRBD1 (5 bases). V was shortened by 5 bases and J by 0 bases, with 13 bases between the two germline ends. Germline V gene data show CDR1 as SGHVS and CDR2 as FQNEAQ. This CDR3 has 15 amino acids. CDR3 sequence: CASSGHKSYQETQYF. The CDR3 DNA is TGTGCCAGCAGCGGACACAAGTCGTACCAAGAGACCCAGTACTTC.

The sample holds a few counts of this clonotype. J is TRBJ2-5 and V is TRBV7-2, with D possibly being TRBD1 (5 bases). With 2 bases removed from V and 5 bases from J, the gap between germline ends came to 9 bases. The CDR3 length is 13 residues. Germline assignment: CDR1 SGHTA and CDR2 FQGNSA. This chain's CDR3 is CASSLQGRETQYF. The CDR3 DNA is TGTGCCAGCAGCTTACAGGGCCGGGAGACCCAGTACTTC.

This clonotype was seen more than once but under ten times. CDR3 region: CASSLALRAALNSGNTIYF. Written as DNA, the CDR3 is TGTGCCAGCAGCTTAGCGCTTCGGGCAGCCCTTAACTCTGGAAACACCATATATTTT. The chain joins TRBV7-2 to TRBJ1-3; D gene ambiguous. The CDR3 is made up of 19 amino acids. The ends were cut back, 0 bases at V and 0 bases at J, with 18 bases in the middle. The germline gives CDR1 SGHTA, CDR2 FQGNSA.